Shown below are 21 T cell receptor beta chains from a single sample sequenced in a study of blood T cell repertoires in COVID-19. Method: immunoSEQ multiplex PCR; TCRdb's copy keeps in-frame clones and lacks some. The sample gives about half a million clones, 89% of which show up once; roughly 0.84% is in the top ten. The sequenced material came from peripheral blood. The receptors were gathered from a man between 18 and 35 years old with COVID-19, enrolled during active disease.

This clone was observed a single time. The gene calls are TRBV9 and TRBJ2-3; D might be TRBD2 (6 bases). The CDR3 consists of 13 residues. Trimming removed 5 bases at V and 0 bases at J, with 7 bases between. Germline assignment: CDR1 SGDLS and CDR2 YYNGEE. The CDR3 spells CASRRGSTDTQYF. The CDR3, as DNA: TGTGCCAGCAGACGGGGGAGCACAGATACGCAGTATTTT.

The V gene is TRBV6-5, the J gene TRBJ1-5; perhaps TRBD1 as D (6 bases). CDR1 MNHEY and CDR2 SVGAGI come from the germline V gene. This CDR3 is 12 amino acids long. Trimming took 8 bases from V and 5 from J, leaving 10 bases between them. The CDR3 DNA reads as TGTGCCAGCGACAGGCCCTATCAGCCCCAGCATTTT. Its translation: CASDRPYQPQHF.

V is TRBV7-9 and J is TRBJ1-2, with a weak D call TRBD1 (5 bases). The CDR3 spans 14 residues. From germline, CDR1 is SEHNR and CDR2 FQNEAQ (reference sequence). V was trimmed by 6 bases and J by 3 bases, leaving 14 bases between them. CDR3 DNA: TGTGCCAGCAGACAATCGGGGGATTACTATGGCTACACCTTC. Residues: CASRQSGDYYGYTF.

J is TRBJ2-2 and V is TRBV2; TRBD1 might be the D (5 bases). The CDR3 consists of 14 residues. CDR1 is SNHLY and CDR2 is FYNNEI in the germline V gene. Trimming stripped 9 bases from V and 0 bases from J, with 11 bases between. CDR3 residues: CASRTSSNTGELFF. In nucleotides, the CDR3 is TGTGCCAGTAGGACAAGCTCGAACACCGGGGAGCTGTTTTTT.

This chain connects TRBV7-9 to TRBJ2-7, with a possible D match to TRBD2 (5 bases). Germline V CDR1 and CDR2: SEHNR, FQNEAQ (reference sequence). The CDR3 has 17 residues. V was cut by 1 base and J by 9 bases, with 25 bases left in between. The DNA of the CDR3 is TGTGCCAGCAGCTTAGGTTGGGCACAGACAAAAACTGGAGGGCAGTACTTC. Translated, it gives CASSLGWAQTKTGGQYF.

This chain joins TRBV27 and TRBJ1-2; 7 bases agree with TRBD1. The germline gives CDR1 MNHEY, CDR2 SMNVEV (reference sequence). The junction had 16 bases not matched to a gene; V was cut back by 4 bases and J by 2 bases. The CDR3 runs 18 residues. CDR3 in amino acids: CASSSVVHRDRGNYGYTF. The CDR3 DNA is TGTGCCAGCAGTTCAGTGGTCCACCGGGACAGAGGAAACTATGGCTACACCTTC.

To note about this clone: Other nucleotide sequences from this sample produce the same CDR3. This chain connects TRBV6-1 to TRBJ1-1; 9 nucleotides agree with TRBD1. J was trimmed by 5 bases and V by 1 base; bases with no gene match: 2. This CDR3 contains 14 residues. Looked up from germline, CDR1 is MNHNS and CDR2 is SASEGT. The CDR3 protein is CASSEDRGLTEAFF. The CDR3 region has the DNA TGTGCCAGCAGTGAAGACAGGGGGCTTACTGAAGCTTTCTTT.

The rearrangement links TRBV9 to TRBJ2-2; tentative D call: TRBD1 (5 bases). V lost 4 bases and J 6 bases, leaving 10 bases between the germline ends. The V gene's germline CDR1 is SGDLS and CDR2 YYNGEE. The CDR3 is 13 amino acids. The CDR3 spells CASSIDRSGELFF. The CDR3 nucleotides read TGTGCCAGCAGCATCGACAGATCCGGGGAGCTGTTTTTT.

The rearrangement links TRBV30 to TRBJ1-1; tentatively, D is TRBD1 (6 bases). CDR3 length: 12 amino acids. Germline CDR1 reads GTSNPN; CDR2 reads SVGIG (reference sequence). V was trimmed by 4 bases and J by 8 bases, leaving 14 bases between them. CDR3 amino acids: CAWTWGGAEAFF. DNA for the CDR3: TGTGCCTGGACCTGGGGGGGGGCAGAAGCTTTCTTT.

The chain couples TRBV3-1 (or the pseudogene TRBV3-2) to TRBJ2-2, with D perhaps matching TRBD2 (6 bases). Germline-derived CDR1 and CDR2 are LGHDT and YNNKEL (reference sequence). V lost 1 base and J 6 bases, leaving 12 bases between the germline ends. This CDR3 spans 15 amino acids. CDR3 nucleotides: TGTGCCAGCAGCCAAGTTCTAGCGTCCCCCGGGGAGCTGTTTTTT. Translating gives CASSQVLASPGELFF.

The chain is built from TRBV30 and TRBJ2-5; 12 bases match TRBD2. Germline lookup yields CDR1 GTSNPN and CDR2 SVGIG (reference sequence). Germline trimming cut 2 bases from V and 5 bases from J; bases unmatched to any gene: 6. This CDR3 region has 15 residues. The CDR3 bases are TGTGCCTGGAGTCTAGCGGGAGGGCCTAGGGAGACCCAGTACTTC. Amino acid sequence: CAWSLAGGPRETQYF.

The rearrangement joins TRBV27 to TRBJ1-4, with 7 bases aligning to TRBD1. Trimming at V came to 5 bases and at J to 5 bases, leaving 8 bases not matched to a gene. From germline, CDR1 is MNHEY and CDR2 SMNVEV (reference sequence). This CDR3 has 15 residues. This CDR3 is CASSLSRGLNEKLFF. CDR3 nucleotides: TGTGCCAGCAGTCTCTCAAGGGGGCTGAATGAAAAACTGTTTTTT.

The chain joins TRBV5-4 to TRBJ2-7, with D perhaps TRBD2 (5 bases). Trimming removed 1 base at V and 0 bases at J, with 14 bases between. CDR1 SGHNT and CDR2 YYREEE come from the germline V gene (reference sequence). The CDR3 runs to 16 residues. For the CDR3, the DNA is TGTGCCAGCAGCTTGCGCCGGGGATTAAGCTCCTACGAGCAGTACTTC. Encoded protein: CASSLRRGLSSYEQYF.

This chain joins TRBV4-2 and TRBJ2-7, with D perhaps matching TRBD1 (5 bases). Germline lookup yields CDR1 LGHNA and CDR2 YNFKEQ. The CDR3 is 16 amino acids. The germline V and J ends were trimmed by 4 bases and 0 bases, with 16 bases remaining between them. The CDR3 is CASSPLSQGTSYEQYF. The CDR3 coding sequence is TGTGCCAGCAGCCCGTTGTCTCAGGGTACCTCCTACGAGCAGTACTTC.

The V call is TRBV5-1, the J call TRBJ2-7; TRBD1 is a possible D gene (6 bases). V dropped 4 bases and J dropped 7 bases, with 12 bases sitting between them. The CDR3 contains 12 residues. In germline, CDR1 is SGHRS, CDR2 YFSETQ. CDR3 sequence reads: CASSLRGSEQYF. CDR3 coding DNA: TGCGCCAGCAGCCTGAGGGGGAGTGAGCAGTACTTC.

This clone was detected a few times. The CDR3 protein is CASSQEQGANNSPLHF. The CDR3 coding sequence is TGCGCCAGCAGCCAAGAACAGGGGGCGAATAATTCACCCCTCCACTTT. The rearrangement links TRBV5-1 to TRBJ1-6; 9 bases are shared with TRBD1. The germline V gene has CDR1 SGHRS and CDR2 YFSETQ. The CDR3 length is 16 residues. V dropped 4 bases and J dropped 5; count of bases not matched to a gene: 7.

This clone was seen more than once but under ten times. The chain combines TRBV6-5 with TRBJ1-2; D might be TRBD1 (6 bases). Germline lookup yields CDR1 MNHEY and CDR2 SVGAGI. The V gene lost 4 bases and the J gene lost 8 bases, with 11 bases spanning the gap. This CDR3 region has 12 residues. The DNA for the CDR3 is TGTGCCAGCAGTTTCCAGGGGAACGGCTACACCTTC. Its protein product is CASSFQGNGYTF.

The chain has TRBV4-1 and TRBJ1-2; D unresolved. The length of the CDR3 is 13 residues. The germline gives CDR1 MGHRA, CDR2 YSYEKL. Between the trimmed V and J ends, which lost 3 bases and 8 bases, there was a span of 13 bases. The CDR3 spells CASSQMRESGYTF. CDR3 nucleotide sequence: TGCGCCAGCAGCCAGATGAGGGAAAGCGGCTACACCTTC.

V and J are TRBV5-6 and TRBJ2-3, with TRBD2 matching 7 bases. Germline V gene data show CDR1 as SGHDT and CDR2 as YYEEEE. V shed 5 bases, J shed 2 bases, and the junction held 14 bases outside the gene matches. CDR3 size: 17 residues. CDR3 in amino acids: CASREGLADALTDTQYF. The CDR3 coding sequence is TGTGCCAGCAGAGAAGGCCTAGCGGACGCCCTCACAGATACGCAGTATTTT.

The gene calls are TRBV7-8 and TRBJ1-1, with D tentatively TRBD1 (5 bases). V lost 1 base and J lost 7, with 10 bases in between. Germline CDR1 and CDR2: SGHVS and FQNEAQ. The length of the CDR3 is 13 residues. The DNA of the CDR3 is TGTGCCAGCAGCTTAGATCGGGGGAGTGAAGCTTTCTTT. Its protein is CASSLDRGSEAFF.

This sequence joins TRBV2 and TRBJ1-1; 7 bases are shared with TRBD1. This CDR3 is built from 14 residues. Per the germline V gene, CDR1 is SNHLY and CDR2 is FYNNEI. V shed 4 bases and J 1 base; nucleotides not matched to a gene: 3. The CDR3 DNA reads TGTGCCAGCAGTGGGGGGACAGCGAACACTGAAGCTTTCTTT. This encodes CASSGGTANTEAFF.